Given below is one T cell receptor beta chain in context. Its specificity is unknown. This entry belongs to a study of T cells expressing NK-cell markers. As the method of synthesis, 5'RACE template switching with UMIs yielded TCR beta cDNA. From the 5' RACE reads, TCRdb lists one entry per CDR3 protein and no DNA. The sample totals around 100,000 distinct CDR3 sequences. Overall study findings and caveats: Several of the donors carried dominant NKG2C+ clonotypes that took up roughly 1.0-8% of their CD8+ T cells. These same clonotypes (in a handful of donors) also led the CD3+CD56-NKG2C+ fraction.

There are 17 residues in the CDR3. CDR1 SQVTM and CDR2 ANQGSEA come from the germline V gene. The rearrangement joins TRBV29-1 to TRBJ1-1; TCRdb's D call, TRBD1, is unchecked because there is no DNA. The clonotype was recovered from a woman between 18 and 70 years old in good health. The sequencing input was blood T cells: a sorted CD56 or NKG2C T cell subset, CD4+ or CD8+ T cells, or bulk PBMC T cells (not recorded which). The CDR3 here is CSVFPGRGTSSNTEAFF.